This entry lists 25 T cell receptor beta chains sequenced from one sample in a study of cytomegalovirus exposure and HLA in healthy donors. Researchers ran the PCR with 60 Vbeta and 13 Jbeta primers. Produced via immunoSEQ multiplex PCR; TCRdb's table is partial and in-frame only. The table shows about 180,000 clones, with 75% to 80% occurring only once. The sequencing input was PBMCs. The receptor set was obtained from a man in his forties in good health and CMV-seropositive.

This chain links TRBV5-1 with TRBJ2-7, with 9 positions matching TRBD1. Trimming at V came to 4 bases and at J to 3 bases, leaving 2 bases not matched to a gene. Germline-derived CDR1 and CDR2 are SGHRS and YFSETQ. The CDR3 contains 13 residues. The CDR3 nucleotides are TGCGCCAGCAGCCGGACAGGGGACTACGAGCAGTACTTC. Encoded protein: CASSRTGDYEQYF.

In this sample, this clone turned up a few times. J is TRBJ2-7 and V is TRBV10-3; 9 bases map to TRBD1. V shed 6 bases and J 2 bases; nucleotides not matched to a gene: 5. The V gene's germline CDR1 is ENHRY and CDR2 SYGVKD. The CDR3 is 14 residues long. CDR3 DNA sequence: TGTGCCATCAGCGCAGGGACAGGGACCTACGAGCAGTACTTC. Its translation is CAISAGTGTYEQYF.

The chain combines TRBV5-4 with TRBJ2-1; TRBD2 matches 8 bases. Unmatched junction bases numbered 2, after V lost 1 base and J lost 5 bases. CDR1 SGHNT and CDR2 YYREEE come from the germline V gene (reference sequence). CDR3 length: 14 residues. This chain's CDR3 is CASSLWRGDNEQFF. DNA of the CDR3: TGTGCCAGCAGCTTGTGGCGGGGGGACAATGAGCAGTTCTTC.

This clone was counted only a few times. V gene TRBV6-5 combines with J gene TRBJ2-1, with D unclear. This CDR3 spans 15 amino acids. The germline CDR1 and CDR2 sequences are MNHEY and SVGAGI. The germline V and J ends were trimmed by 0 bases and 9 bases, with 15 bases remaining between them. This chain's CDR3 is CASSYSDLPPSEQFF. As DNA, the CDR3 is TGTGCCAGCAGTTACTCAGATTTACCGCCGAGTGAGCAGTTCTTC.

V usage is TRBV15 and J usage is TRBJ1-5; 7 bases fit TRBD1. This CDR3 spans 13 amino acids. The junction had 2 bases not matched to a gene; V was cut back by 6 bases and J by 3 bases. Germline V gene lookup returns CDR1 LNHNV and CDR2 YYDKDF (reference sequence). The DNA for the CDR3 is TGTGCCACCAGGGGGACAGACAATCAGCCCCAGCATTTT. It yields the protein CATRGTDNQPQHF.

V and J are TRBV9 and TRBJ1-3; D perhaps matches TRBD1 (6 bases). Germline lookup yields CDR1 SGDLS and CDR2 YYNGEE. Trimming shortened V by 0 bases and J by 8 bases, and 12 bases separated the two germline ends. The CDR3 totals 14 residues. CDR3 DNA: TGTGCCAGCAGCGTAGGCAGGGGAGCGGACACCATATATTTT. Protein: CASSVGRGADTIYF.

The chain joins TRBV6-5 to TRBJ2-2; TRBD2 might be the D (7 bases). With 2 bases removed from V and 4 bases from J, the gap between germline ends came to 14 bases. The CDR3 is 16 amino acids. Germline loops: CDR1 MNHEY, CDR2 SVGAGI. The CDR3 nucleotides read TGTGCCAGCAGTTACGAGGGGGGGCGCGGCACCGGGGAGCTGTTTTTT. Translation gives CASSYEGGRGTGELFF.

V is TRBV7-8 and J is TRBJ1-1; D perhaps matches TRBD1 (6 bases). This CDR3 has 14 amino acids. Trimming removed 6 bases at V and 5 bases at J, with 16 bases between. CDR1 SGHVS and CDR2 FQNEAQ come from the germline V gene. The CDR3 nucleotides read TGTGCCAGCAGGTCCAGGGAGGGGGGTACTGAAGCTTTCTTT. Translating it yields CASRSREGGTEAFF.

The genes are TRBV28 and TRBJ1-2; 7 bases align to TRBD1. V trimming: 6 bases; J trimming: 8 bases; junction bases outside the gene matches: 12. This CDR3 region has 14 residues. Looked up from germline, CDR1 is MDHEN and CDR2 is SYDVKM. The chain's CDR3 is CASSPQDRLGGYTF. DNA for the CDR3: TGTGCCAGCAGCCCCCAGGACAGGCTAGGAGGCTACACCTTC.

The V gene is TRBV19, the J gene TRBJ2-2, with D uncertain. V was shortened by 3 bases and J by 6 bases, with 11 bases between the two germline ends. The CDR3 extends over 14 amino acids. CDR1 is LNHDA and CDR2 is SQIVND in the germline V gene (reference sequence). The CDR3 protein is CASSMSAQAGELFF. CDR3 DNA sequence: TGTGCCAGTAGTATGTCGGCCCAGGCCGGGGAGCTGTTTTTT. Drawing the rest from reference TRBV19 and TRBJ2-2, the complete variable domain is DGGITQSPKYLFRKEGQNVTLSCEQNLNHDAMYWYRQDPGQGLRLIYYSQIVNDFQKGDIAEGYSVSREKKESFPLTVTSAQKNPTAFYLCASSMSAQAGELFFGEGSRLTVL.

Here the CDR3 DNA reads TGCGCCAGCAGCTTGACGGGGAGCGGGAGGGCCGTCGGGGAGCTGTTTTTT. Encoded protein: CASSLTGSGRAVGELFF. This chain joins TRBV5-1 and TRBJ2-2; 10 positions agree with TRBD2. Germline loops: CDR1 SGHRS, CDR2 YFSETQ. CDR3 length equals 17 residues. V gave up 1 base and J gave up 7 bases; unmatched junction bases: 10.

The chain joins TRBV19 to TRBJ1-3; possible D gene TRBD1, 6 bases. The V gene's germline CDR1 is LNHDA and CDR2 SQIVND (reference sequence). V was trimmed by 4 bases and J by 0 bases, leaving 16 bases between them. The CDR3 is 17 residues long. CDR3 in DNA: TGTGCCAGTAGTAAATCATACGGGACACACTCTGGAAACACCATATATTTT. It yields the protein CASSKSYGTHSGNTIYF.

The CDR3 sequence: CASSIPRGPQHF. DNA of the CDR3: TGTGCCAGTAGTATCCCCCGGGGGCCCCAGCATTTT. The rearrangement uses TRBV19 and TRBJ1-5; unclear D gene. The V gene lost 3 bases and the J gene lost 9 bases, with 9 bases spanning the gap. The germline gives CDR1 LNHDA, CDR2 SQIVND (reference sequence). This CDR3 is 12 amino acids long.

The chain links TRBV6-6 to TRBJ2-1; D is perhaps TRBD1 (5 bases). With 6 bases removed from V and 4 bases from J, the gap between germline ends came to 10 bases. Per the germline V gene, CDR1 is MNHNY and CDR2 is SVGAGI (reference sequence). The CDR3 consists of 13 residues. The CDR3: CASSLTVYNEQFF. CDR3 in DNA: TGTGCCAGCAGCCTGACAGTTTACAATGAGCAGTTCTTC.

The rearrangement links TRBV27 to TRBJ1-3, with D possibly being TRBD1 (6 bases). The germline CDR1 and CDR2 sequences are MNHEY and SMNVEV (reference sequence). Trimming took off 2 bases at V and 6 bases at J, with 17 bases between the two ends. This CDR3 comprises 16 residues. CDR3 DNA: TGTGCCAGCAGTTTAAAGTTAGGACAGAGACTAAACACCATATATTTT. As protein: CASSLKLGQRLNTIYF.

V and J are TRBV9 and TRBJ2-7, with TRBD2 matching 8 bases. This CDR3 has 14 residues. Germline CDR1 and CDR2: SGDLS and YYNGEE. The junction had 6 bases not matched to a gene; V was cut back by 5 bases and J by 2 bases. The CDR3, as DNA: TGTGCCAGCAGTAATTCGGGACTAGCCTACGAGCAGTACTTC. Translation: CASSNSGLAYEQYF.

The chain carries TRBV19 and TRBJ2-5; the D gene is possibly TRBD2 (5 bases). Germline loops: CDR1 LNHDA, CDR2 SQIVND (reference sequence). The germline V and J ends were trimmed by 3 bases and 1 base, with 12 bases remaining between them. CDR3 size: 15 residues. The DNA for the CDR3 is TGTGCCAGTAGTATTGGCGGAGGAACCCAAGAGACCCAGTACTTC. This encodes CASSIGGGTQETQYF.

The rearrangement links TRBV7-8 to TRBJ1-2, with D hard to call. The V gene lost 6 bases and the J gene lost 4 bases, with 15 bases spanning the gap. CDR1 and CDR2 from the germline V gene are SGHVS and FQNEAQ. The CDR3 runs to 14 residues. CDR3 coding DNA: TGTGCCAGCAGACCAGACATGAATAGCTATGGCTACACCTTC. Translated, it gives CASRPDMNSYGYTF.

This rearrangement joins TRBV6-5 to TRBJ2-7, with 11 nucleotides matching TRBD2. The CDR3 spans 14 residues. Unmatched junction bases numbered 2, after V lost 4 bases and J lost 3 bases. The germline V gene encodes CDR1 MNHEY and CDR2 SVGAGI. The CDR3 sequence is CASSSTSGSYEQYF. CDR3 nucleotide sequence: TGTGCCAGCAGTTCTACTAGCGGGAGCTACGAGCAGTACTTC.

Written as DNA, the CDR3 is TGTGCCAGCAGTGATGCTAGCTATGGCTACACCTTC. Residues: CASSDASYGYTF. V gene TRBV2 combines with J gene TRBJ1-2; D remains unclear. Trimming took 3 bases from V and 4 from J, leaving 6 bases between them. The CDR3 runs 12 residues. Germline assignment: CDR1 SNHLY and CDR2 FYNNEI.

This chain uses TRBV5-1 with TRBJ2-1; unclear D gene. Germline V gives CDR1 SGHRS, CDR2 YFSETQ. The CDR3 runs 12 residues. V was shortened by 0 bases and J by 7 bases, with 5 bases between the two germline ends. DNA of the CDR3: TGCGCCAGCAGCTTGGGCCGGAATGAGCAGTTCTTC. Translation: CASSLGRNEQFF. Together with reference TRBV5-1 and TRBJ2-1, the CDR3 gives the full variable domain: KAGVTQTPRYLIKTRGQQVTLSCSPISGHRSVSWYQQTPGQGLQFLFEYFSETQRNKGNFPGRFSGRQFSNSRSEMNVSTLELGDSALYLCASSLGRNEQFFGPGTRLTVL.

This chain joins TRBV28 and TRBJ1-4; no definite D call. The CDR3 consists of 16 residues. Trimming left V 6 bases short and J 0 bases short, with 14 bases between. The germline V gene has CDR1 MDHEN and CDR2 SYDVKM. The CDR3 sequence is CASRFSSAATNEKLFF. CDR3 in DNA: TGTGCCAGCAGGTTTAGCAGCGCAGCAACTAATGAAAAACTGTTTTTT.

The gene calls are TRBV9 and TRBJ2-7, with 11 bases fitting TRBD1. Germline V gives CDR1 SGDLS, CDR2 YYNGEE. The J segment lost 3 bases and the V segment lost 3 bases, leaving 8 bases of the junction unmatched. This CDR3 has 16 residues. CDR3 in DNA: TGTGCCAGCAGCGCGAGACCGGGACAGGGGGACTACGAGCAGTACTTC. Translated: CASSARPGQGDYEQYF.

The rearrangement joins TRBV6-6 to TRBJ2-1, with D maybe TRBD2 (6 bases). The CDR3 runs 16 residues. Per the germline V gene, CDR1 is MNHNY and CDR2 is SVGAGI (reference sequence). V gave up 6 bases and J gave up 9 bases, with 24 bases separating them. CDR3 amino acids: CASRTRSQEEIVEQFF. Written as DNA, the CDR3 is TGTGCCAGCAGGACTAGATCTCAGGAGGAGATCGTTGAGCAGTTCTTC.

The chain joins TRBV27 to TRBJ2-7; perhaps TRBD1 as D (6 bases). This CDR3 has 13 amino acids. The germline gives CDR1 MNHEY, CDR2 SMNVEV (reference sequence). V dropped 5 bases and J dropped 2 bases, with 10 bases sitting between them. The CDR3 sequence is CASSTRTAYEQYF. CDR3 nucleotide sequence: TGTGCCAGCAGTACGCGGACAGCCTACGAGCAGTACTTC.